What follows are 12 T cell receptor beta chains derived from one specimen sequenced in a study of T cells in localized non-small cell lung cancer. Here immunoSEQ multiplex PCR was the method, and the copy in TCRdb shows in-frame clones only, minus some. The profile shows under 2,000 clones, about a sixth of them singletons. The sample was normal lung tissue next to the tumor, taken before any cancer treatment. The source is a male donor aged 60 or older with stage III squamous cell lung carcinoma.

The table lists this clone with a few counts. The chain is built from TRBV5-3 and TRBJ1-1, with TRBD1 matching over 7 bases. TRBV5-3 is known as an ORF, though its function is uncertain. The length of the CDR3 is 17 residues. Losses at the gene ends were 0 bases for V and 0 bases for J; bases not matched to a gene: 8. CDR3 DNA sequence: TGTGCCAGAAGCTTGGCAGGACAGGTTGACTTGAACACTGAAGCTTTCTTT. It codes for CARSLAGQVDLNTEAFF.

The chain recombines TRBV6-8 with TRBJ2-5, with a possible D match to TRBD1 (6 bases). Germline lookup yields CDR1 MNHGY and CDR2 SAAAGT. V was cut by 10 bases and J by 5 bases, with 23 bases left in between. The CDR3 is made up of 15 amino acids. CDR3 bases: TGTGCCATCAGCTCCGGGACACCGACTCAGGAGACCCAGTACTTC. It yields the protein CAISSGTPTQETQYF.

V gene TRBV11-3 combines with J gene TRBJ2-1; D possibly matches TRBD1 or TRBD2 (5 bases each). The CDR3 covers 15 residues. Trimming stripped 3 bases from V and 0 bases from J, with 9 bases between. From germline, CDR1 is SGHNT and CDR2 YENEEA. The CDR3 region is CASSLGRVSYNEQFF. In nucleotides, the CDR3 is TGTGCCAGCAGCTTGGGGCGGGTCTCCTACAATGAGCAGTTCTTC. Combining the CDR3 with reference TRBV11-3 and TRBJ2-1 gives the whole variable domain EAGVVQSPRYKIIEKKQPVAFWCNPISGHNTLYWYLQNLGQGPELLIRYENEEAVDDSQLPKDRFSAERLKGVDSTLKIQPAELGDSAVYLCASSLGRVSYNEQFFGPGTRLTVL.

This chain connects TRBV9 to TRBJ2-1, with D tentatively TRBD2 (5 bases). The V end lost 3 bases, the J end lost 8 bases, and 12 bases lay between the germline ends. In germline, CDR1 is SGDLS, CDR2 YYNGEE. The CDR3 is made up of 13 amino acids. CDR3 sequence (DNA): TGTGCCAGCAGCGAGGACTTTCGTGATGAGCAGTTCTTC. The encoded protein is CASSEDFRDEQFF. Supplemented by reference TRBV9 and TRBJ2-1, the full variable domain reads DSGVTQTPKHLITATGQRVTLRCSPRSGDLSVYWYQQSLDQGLQFLIQYYNGEERAKGNILERFSAQQFPDLHSELNLSSLELGDSALYFCASSEDFRDEQFFGPGTRLTVL.

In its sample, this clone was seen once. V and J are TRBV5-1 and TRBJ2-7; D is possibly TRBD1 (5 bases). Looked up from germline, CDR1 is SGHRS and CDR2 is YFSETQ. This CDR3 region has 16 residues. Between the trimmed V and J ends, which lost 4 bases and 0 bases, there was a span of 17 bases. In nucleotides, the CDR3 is TGCGCCAGCAGCCTCTTACCGGATAGGGGCTCCTACGAGCAGTACTTC. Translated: CASSLLPDRGSYEQYF. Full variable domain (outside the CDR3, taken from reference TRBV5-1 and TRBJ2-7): KAGVTQTPRYLIKTRGQQVTLSCSPISGHRSVSWYQQTPGQGLQFLFEYFSETQRNKGNFPGRFSGRQFSNSRSEMNVSTLELGDSALYLCASSLLPDRGSYEQYFGPGTRLTVT.

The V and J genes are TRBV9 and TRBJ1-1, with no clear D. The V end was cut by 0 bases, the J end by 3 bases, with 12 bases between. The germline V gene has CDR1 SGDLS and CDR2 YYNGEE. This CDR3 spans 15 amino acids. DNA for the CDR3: TGTGCCAGCAGCGTAGTAAGTATGGGAGACACTGAAGCTTTCTTT. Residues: CASSVVSMGDTEAFF.

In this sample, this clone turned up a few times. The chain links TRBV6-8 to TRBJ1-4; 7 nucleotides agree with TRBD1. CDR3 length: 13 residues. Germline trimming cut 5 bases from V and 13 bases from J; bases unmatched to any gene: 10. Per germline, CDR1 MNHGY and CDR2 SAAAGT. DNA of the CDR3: TGTGCCAGCAGTGGTCACAGGGGCTCCGTACTGTTTTTT. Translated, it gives CASSGHRGSVLFF.

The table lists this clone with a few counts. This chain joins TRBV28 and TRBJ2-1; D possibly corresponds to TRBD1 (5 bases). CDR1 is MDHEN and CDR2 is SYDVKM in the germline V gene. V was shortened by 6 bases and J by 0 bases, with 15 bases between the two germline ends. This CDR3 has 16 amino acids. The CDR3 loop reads CASSLTQGNSYNEQFF. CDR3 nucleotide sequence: TGTGCCAGCAGCCTAACCCAGGGAAACTCCTACAATGAGCAGTTCTTC.

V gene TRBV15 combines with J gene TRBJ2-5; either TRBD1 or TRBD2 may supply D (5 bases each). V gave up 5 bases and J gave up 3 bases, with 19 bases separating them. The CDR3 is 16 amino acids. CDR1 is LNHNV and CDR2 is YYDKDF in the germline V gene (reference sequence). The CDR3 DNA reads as TGTGCCACCAGCCAAAAAGGGACCGGACGAAAAGAGACCCAGTACTTC. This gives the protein CATSQKGTGRKETQYF.

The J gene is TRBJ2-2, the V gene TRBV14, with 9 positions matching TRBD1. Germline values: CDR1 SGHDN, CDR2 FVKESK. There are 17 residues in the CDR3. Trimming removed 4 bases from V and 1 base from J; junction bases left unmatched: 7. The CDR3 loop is CASSPQPGQGNTGELFF. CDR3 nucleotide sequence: TGTGCCAGCAGCCCGCAACCGGGACAGGGGAACACCGGGGAGCTGTTTTTT.

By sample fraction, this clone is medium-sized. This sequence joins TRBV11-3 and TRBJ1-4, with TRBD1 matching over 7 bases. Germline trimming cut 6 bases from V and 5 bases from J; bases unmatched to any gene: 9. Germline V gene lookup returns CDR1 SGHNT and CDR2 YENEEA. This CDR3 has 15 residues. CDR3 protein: CASRYTGTENEKLFF. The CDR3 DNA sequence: TGTGCCAGCAGGTACACCGGGACAGAGAATGAAAAACTGTTTTTT.

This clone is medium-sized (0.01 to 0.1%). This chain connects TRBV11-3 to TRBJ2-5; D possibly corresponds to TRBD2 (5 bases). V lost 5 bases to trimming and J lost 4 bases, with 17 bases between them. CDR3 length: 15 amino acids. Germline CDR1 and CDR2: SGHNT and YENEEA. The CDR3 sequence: CASSKEGRYGETQYF. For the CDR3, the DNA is TGTGCCAGCAGCAAAGAGGGCAGGTACGGAGAGACCCAGTACTTC. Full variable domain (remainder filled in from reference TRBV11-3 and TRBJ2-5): EAGVVQSPRYKIIEKKQPVAFWCNPISGHNTLYWYLQNLGQGPELLIRYENEEAVDDSQLPKDRFSAERLKGVDSTLKIQPAELGDSAVYLCASSKEGRYGETQYFGPGTRLLVL.